These 7 T cell receptor beta chains were sequenced from one sample in a study of shared clonotypes between healthy human individuals. Sequencing used immunoSEQ multiplex PCR; TCRdb keeps in-frame clones, though not all of them. The repertoire consists of over a million clones, with 78% occurring once and the leading ten covering under 0.8%. Input material: memory CD4+ T cells from PBMCs. The subset denotes: CD45RA-negative fraction. The source is a man between 18 and 35 years old in good health. Some clones in this sample may be carry-over from other donors' samples.

This chain links TRBV4-3 with TRBJ2-2; D may be TRBD2 (5 bases). The germline gives CDR1 LGHNA, CDR2 YSLEER. V was cut by 4 bases and J by 5 bases, with 14 bases left in between. This CDR3 has 15 amino acids. The chain's CDR3 is CASSLSPGGTGELFF. The CDR3, as DNA: TGCGCCAGCAGCCTCTCCCCGGGCGGGACCGGGGAGCTGTTTTTT.

V usage is TRBV5-8 and J usage is TRBJ1-2; D is undetermined. Per germline, CDR1 SGHTS and CDR2 YDEGEE. This CDR3 spans 15 amino acids. Trimming cost V 0 bases and J 2 bases, with 11 bases left between them. CDR3 nucleotides: TGTGCCAGCAGCTTGGTCAACACAGAGAACTATGGCTACACCTTC. Its translation: CASSLVNTENYGYTF. Full variable domain (remainder filled in from reference TRBV5-8 and TRBJ1-2): EAGVTQSPTHLIKTRGQQATLRCSPISGHTSVYWYQQALGLGLQFLLWYDEGEERNRGNFPPRFSGRQFPNYSSELNVNALELEDSALYLCASSLVNTENYGYTFGSGTRLTVV.

This clone was counted ten times or more. Other DNA sequences from this sample encode an identical CDR3 as well. The V gene is TRBV6-1, the J gene TRBJ1-1; possible D gene TRBD1, 5 bases. This CDR3 is 14 amino acids long. Germline loops: CDR1 MNHNS, CDR2 SASEGT. V lost 10 bases, J lost 4 bases, and 19 bases lay in between. In nucleotides, the CDR3 is TGTGCCACCCTTAATAGGGGCAAGACCACTGAAGCTTTCTTT. It translates to CATLNRGKTTEAFF.

The chain links TRBV5-6 to TRBJ1-1; possible D gene TRBD1, 6 bases. Germline CDR1 SGHDT, CDR2 YYEEEE. This CDR3 is 15 amino acids long. Trimming left V 4 bases short and J 4 bases short, with 17 bases between. In DNA, the CDR3 is TGTGCCAGCAGCACCACAACCACAGGGCGCACTGAAGCTTTCTTT. Amino acids: CASSTTTTGRTEAFF.

The chain recombines TRBV5-1 with TRBJ2-6; 15 nucleotides align to TRBD2. The trim removed 4 bases at V and 3 bases at J, leaving 8 bases unmatched. There are 19 residues in the CDR3. Germline V gene sequence: CDR1 SGHRS, CDR2 YFSETQ. CDR3 in DNA: TGCGCCAGCAGCCAAACTCCGGGACTAGCGGGAGGTGGGGCCAACGTCCTGACTTTC. Encoded protein: CASSQTPGLAGGGANVLTF.

The J gene is TRBJ1-1, the V gene TRBV6-6, with TRBD1 as a possible D gene (5 bases). The germline CDR1 and CDR2 sequences are MNHNY and SVGAGI (reference sequence). The CDR3 spans 13 residues. V lost 7 bases to trimming and J lost 6 bases, with 15 bases between them. CDR3 nucleotide sequence: TGTGCCAGCACCTGGGACGGTCTAGCTGAAGCTTTCTTT. Amino acids: CASTWDGLAEAFF.

The chain's CDR3 is CASRTGGLNTGELFF. The CDR3 DNA reads as TGCGCCAGCAGGACAGGGGGCTTGAACACCGGGGAGCTGTTTTTT. The chain uses TRBV5-1 and TRBJ2-2; 10 bases align to TRBD1. The germline V gene has CDR1 SGHRS and CDR2 YFSETQ. The CDR3 consists of 15 residues. Losses at the gene ends were 5 bases for V and 1 base for J; bases not matched to a gene: 2.